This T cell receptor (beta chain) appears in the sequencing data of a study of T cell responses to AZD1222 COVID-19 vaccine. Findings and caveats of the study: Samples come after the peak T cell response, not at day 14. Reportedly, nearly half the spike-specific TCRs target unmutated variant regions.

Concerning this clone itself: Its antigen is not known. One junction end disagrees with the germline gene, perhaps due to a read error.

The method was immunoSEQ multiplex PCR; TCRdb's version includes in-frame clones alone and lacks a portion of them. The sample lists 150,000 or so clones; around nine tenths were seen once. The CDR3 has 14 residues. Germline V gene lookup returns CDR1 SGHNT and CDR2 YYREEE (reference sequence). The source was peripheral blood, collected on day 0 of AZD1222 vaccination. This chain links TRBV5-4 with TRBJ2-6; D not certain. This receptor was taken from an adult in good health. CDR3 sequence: CVSSWASGANVLTF. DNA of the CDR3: TGTGTCAGCAGCTGGGCCTCTGGGGCCAACGTCCTGACTTTC.